This T cell receptor beta chain comes out of a study of T cell repertoires in cytomegalovirus infection. Study-level background: Newly reported HLA-C-restricted and thoroughly characterized HLA-B-restricted CMV epitopes were employed. TCR beta signatures that were public indicated CMV infection and matching HLA type. Study-wide points: CMV-specific TCR beta clonotypes restricted by HLA-C were the ones dominating the ex vivo response.

This clonotype was recorded a few times. Its antigen is currently unknown. MiXCR, applied by TCRdb to the reads, yields one record per CDR3 protein. The repertoire holds more than 65,000 distinct CDR3 sequences, with about 45% as singletons. This CDR3 is 16 amino acids long. The junction had 5 bases not matched to a gene; V was cut back by 3 bases and J by 2 bases. Germline CDR1 KGHDR, CDR2 SFDVKD. The TCR was taken from a human donor in good health (CMV status not recorded). Some clones in this sample may be carry-over from other donors' samples. The material sequenced was CD8+ T cells from cultured PBMCs, taken from culture after CMV antigen stimulation. This chain links TRBV24-1 with TRBJ2-1; 8 nucleotides match TRBD2. The CDR3 reads CATSDLGGGAYNEQFF. CDR3 nucleotide sequence: TGTGCCACCAGTGATCTCGGGGGGGGGGCCTACAATGAGCAGTTCTTC.